The 32 T cell receptor beta chains in this list originate from one sample, sequenced in a study of T cell changes during pregnancy in multiple sclerosis. The protocol was immunoSEQ multiplex PCR, while the TCRdb copy is restricted to in-frame clones and leaves out a portion. The table lists 50,000 to 65,000 clones, just over 90% of them singletons, with 2% to 2.5% in the top ten. This material consisted of peripheral blood, taken in the first trimester of pregnancy. Receptors were obtained from a female donor in good health, enrolled as a control in a pregnancy study.

The rearrangement links TRBV6-1 to TRBJ1-6, with D unclear. V lost 1 base and J lost 7, with 17 bases in between. Germline loops: CDR1 MNHNS, CDR2 SASEGT. This CDR3 contains 17 residues. CDR3 residues: CASSEESPFLRNSPLHF. In DNA form, the CDR3 reads TGTGCCAGCAGTGAAGAGTCACCGTTCCTGCGGAATTCACCCCTCCACTTT.

This chain uses TRBV6-5 with TRBJ2-3, with D possibly being TRBD2 (6 bases). CDR3 length: 13 amino acids. The V end was cut by 5 bases, the J end by 5 bases, with 11 bases between. From germline, CDR1 is MNHEY and CDR2 SVGAGI. CDR3 DNA: TGTGCCAGCAGTACGGTCGGGGGAGATACGCAGTATTTT. It codes for CASSTVGGDTQYF.

There are a few counts of this clone. The genes are TRBV5-1 and TRBJ1-6; 12 bases align to TRBD1. Per the germline V gene, CDR1 is SGHRS and CDR2 is YFSETQ. After removal of 5 bases from V and 5 bases from J, the junction contained 5 bases not matched to a gene. This CDR3 region has 16 residues. The chain's CDR3 is CASSRDRGLNNSPLHF. For the CDR3, the DNA is TGCGCCAGCAGTAGGGACAGGGGGCTGAATAATTCACCCCTCCACTTT.

This clone was detected once. V and J are TRBV6-5 and TRBJ2-7, with D perhaps TRBD1 (5 bases). The germline gives CDR1 MNHEY, CDR2 SVGAGI. Trimming cost V 3 bases and J 2 bases, with 14 bases left between them. The CDR3 has 15 residues. CDR3: CASSYTGDSAYEQYF. CDR3 DNA sequence: TGTGCCAGCAGTTATACGGGTGACAGCGCCTACGAGCAGTACTTC.

The rearrangement joins TRBV30 to TRBJ1-1; no clear D gene. The CDR3 consists of 13 residues. Trimming left V 7 bases short and J 1 base short, with 13 bases between. Germline V gene sequence: CDR1 GTSNPN, CDR2 SVGIG (reference sequence). The CDR3 coding sequence is TGTGCCTCGGAGGACGGAGCGAACACTGAAGCTTTCTTT. Amino acids: CASEDGANTEAFF.

CDR3 DNA sequence: TGTGCCAGCAGCCCCAAGCCTAGCAACCACGAGCAGTACTTC. Translation gives CASSPKPSNHEQYF. The chain recombines TRBV7-2 with TRBJ2-7, with D tentatively TRBD2 (5 bases). V was cut by 5 bases and J by 5 bases, with 16 bases left in between. The germline V gene has CDR1 SGHTA and CDR2 FQGNSA. CDR3 length: 14 amino acids.

This sequence joins TRBV19 and TRBJ2-2; tentatively, D is TRBD1 (6 bases). The V end was cut by 6 bases, the J end by 4 bases, with 15 bases between. The CDR3 consists of 15 residues. CDR1 is LNHDA and CDR2 is SQIVND in the germline V gene (reference sequence). The CDR3 coding sequence is TGTGCCAGTAGGCAGGACAGAAGCAGCACCGGGGAGCTGTTTTTT. It is translated as CASRQDRSSTGELFF.

This chain joins TRBV13 and TRBJ2-5; TRBD2 agrees at 7 bases. The CDR3 sequence is 15 residues long. Germline CDR1 is PRHDT and CDR2 is FYEKMQ (reference sequence). V shed 4 bases, J shed 3 bases, and the junction held 8 bases outside the gene matches. DNA of the CDR3: TGTGCCAGCAGCTCCCCGGGACTATGGGAAGAGACCCAGTACTTC. This gives the protein CASSSPGLWEETQYF.

V usage is TRBV19 and J usage is TRBJ1-5; 8 bases fit TRBD1. The CDR3 spans 17 residues. Unmatched junction bases numbered 16, after V lost 10 bases and J lost 2 bases. Per germline, CDR1 LNHDA and CDR2 SQIVND (reference sequence). This chain's CDR3 is CATTRTGTFVGNQPQHF. CDR3 DNA: TGTGCCACCACTCGGACAGGGACATTCGTCGGCAATCAGCCCCAGCATTTT.

The chain uses TRBV19 and TRBJ1-1, with D possibly TRBD1 on 6 matching bases. Germline V lookup: CDR1 LNHDA, CDR2 SQIVND (reference sequence). Trimming shortened V by 3 bases and J by 1 base, and 12 bases separated the two germline ends. The CDR3 runs to 15 residues. The CDR3 reads CASSIGTRSNTEAFF. CDR3 sequence (DNA): TGTGCCAGTAGTATCGGGACAAGATCGAACACTGAAGCTTTCTTT. Filled out from reference TRBV19 and TRBJ1-1, the complete variable domain reads DGGITQSPKYLFRKEGQNVTLSCEQNLNHDAMYWYRQDPGQGLRLIYYSQIVNDFQKGDIAEGYSVSREKKESFPLTVTSAQKNPTAFYLCASSIGTRSNTEAFFGQGTRLTVV.

The rearrangement links TRBV19 to TRBJ2-7; D is ambiguous. V lost 6 bases and J 1 base, leaving 10 bases between the germline ends. The CDR3 is 13 residues long. Germline V gene data show CDR1 as LNHDA and CDR2 as SQIVND (reference sequence). CDR3 nucleotides: TGTGCCAGTAGCCGACACTTATCCTACGAGCAGTACTTC. Protein: CASSRHLSYEQYF.

J is TRBJ2-1 and V is TRBV9, with TRBD1 matching 11 bases. This CDR3 has 16 amino acids. V trimming: 3 bases; J trimming: 1 base; junction bases outside the gene matches: 3. Germline V gene data show CDR1 as SGDLS and CDR2 as YYNGEE. The CDR3: CASSAGTGGSYNEQFF. CDR3 DNA sequence: TGTGCCAGCAGCGCCGGGACAGGGGGTTCCTACAATGAGCAGTTCTTC.

The chain uses TRBV6-6 and TRBJ1-2; D is unresolved. In germline, CDR1 is MNHNY, CDR2 SVGAGI (reference sequence). The CDR3 is made up of 10 amino acids. With 10 bases removed from V and 6 bases from J, the gap between germline ends came to 9 bases. The CDR3 nucleotides read TGTGCCACCCTAGGTAATGGCTACACCTTC. The encoded protein is CATLGNGYTF.

The chain carries TRBV6-6 and TRBJ2-3, with 7 bases lining up with TRBD2. The junction had 11 bases not matched to a gene; V was cut back by 6 bases and J by 2 bases. CDR1 and CDR2 from the germline V gene are MNHNY and SVGAGI (reference sequence). This CDR3 spans 16 amino acids. CDR3 bases: TGTGCCAGCAGAGGACTTAGCGGGCCCCACACAGATACGCAGTATTTT. Its protein is CASRGLSGPHTDTQYF.

The CDR3 DNA sequence: TGTGCCACCAGCAGAGACAGGGACAATGAGCAGTTCTTC. Amino acids: CATSRDRDNEQFF. The rearrangement uses TRBV15 and TRBJ2-1, with a weak D call TRBD1 (5 bases). Between the trimmed V and J ends, which lost 0 bases and 5 bases, there was a span of 5 bases. Germline V CDR1 and CDR2: LNHNV, YYDKDF (reference sequence). The CDR3 is made up of 13 amino acids.

The rearrangement uses TRBV28 and TRBJ2-7; the match to TRBD2 covers 11 bases. V dropped 3 bases and J dropped 4; count of bases not matched to a gene: 2. The germline V gene encodes CDR1 MDHEN and CDR2 SYDVKM. The CDR3 covers 14 residues. The CDR3 DNA follows: TGTGCCAGCAGTTTGGGACTAGCGGTTTACGAGCAGTACTTC. This encodes CASSLGLAVYEQYF.

V is TRBV27 and J is TRBJ2-5; 9 nucleotides agree with TRBD1. With V trimmed by 6 bases and J by 5 bases, 19 bases remained unmatched. The CDR3 has 18 amino acids. From germline, CDR1 is MNHEY and CDR2 SMNVEV (reference sequence). DNA for the CDR3: TGTGCCAGCAGGCCAACAGGGGGCGTTCAGAGCCCTAGGGAGACCCAGTACTTC. Amino acid sequence: CASRPTGGVQSPRETQYF.

The CDR3 nucleotides read TGTGCCAGCAGCCACAGGGGTTTGAACACTGAAGCTTTCTTT. It yields the protein CASSHRGLNTEAFF. The chain combines TRBV7-9 with TRBJ1-1; 7 bases line up with TRBD1. In germline, CDR1 is SEHNR, CDR2 FQNEAQ (reference sequence). Trimming removed 5 bases from V and 0 bases from J; junction bases left unmatched: 3. The CDR3 sequence is 14 residues long.

The chain has TRBV28 and TRBJ1-3; 8 positions match TRBD1. Trimming at V came to 6 bases and at J to 2 bases, leaving 6 bases not matched to a gene. This CDR3 contains 15 residues. CDR1 is MDHEN and CDR2 is SYDVKM in the germline V gene. The CDR3 here is CASSFRGHTGNTIYF. CDR3 DNA: TGTGCCAGCAGCTTCAGGGGGCATACTGGAAACACCATATATTTT.

V is TRBV9 and J is TRBJ2-7, with 9 bases identical to TRBD2. With 3 bases clipped from V and 2 bases from J, the junction kept 3 bases outside the gene matches. Germline CDR1 reads SGDLS; CDR2 reads YYNGEE. This CDR3 has 14 amino acids. The CDR3 sequence: CASSGLAVPYEQYF. For the CDR3, the DNA is TGTGCCAGCAGCGGACTAGCGGTACCCTACGAGCAGTACTTC.

This clone was seen only once. The chain is built from TRBV18 and TRBJ1-5; tentative D call: TRBD1 (5 bases). This CDR3 region has 14 residues. CDR1 is KGHSH and CDR2 is LQKENI in the germline V gene. Trimming removed 3 bases from V and 7 bases from J, with 13 bases in between. The CDR3 region is CASSPPGGGQPQHF. The CDR3 DNA reads as TGTGCCAGCTCACCGCCGGGGGGAGGCCAGCCCCAGCATTTT.

J is TRBJ2-2 and V is TRBV9; D ambiguous. The CDR3 contains 16 residues. The germline CDR1 and CDR2 sequences are SGDLS and YYNGEE. Trimming pared 1 base from V and 0 bases from J, leaving 10 bases between. DNA for the CDR3: TGTGCCAGCAGCGTAACTTCGGTAACGAACACCGGGGAGCTGTTTTTT. Protein sequence: CASSVTSVTNTGELFF.

The chain combines TRBV10-3 with TRBJ2-7, with TRBD2 identical over 9 bases. Losses at the gene ends were 8 bases for V and 6 bases for J; bases not matched to a gene: 14. The germline gives CDR1 ENHRY, CDR2 SYGVKD. The CDR3 is made up of 15 amino acids. The CDR3 region has the DNA TGTGCCATCTCGGGGTGGGCTAGCGGGGAGCTCGAGCAGTACTTC. This sequence encodes CAISGWASGELEQYF.

CDR3 loop: CASSFNGDRADTQYF. The CDR3 coding sequence is TGTGCCAGCAGCTTTAATGGTGATCGCGCAGATACGCAGTATTTT. This chain connects TRBV7-2 to TRBJ2-3; D ambiguous. The CDR3 length is 15 residues. Germline-derived CDR1 and CDR2 are SGHTA and FQGNSA. V was clipped by 3 bases and J by 4 bases, with 14 bases between them.

This rearrangement joins TRBV6-5 to TRBJ2-1, with D perhaps matching TRBD2 (6 bases). Germline V CDR1 and CDR2: MNHEY, SVGAGI. This CDR3 has 14 residues. Trimming left V 5 bases short and J 3 bases short, with 11 bases between. CDR3: CASSGGGYYNEQFF. Written as DNA, the CDR3 is TGTGCCAGCAGTGGTGGGGGGTACTACAATGAGCAGTTCTTC.

This chain connects TRBV27 to TRBJ1-5; D is uncertain. From germline, CDR1 is MNHEY and CDR2 SMNVEV (reference sequence). V gave up 6 bases and J gave up 1 base, with 13 bases separating them. The CDR3 extends over 15 amino acids. CDR3 DNA sequence: TGTGCCAGCAGCCTTGTGAGGGAGAGCAATCAGCCCCAGCATTTT. It encodes CASSLVRESNQPQHF.

This chain uses TRBV27 with TRBJ1-2, with 9 positions matching TRBD1. The CDR3 covers 18 residues. The trim removed 4 bases at V and 0 bases at J, leaving 12 bases unmatched. CDR1 and CDR2 (germline): MNHEY, SMNVEV (reference sequence). This CDR3 is CASSSRDRALESNYGYTF. The CDR3 nucleotides are TGTGCCAGCAGTTCCCGGGACAGGGCCTTAGAATCTAACTATGGCTACACCTTC.

V and J are TRBV10-3 and TRBJ2-1, with 8 bases matching TRBD1. The CDR3 covers 15 residues. The V segment lost 5 bases and the J segment 7 bases; nucleotides outside the gene matches: 10. Germline V gene data show CDR1 as ENHRY and CDR2 as SYGVKD. CDR3 in DNA: TGTGCCATCAGTTCCTTGGAGGACAGGGTAAATGAGCAGTTCTTC. Protein: CAISSLEDRVNEQFF.

The chain couples TRBV29-1 to TRBJ2-1; the D gene is possibly TRBD1 (6 bases). Trimming took off 6 bases at V and 5 bases at J, with 11 bases between the two ends. CDR3 length equals 12 residues. The germline V gene encodes CDR1 SQVTM and CDR2 ANQGSEA. CDR3 DNA: TGCAGCGTGGATACAGGGAACAATGAGCAGTTCTTC. This codes for CSVDTGNNEQFF.

The V gene is TRBV6-4, the J gene TRBJ1-5, with TRBD1 as a possible D gene (6 bases). V dropped 9 bases and J dropped 1 base, with 25 bases sitting between them. There are 18 residues in the CDR3. CDR1 is MRHNA and CDR2 is SNTAGT in the germline V gene. This CDR3 is CASPNTYSRGGSNQPQHF. The DNA for the CDR3 is TGTGCCAGTCCGAACACCTACAGCAGGGGCGGAAGCAATCAGCCCCAGCATTTT.

The V gene is TRBV4-1, the J gene TRBJ2-3; 9 bases map to TRBD1. Germline V CDR1 and CDR2: MGHRA, YSYEKL. The length of the CDR3 is 15 residues. Losses at the gene ends were 0 bases for V and 8 bases for J; bases not matched to a gene: 6. The CDR3 reads CASSQEGTGFGTQYF. The CDR3 nucleotides read TGCGCCAGCAGCCAAGAGGGGACAGGGTTTGGTACGCAGTATTTT.

This chain links TRBV6-1 with TRBJ1-2, with D unresolved. V shed 1 base and J shed 5 bases, with 5 bases lying between them. Germline CDR1 MNHNS, CDR2 SASEGT. There are 12 residues in the CDR3. This chain's CDR3 is CASSEGPYGYTF. CDR3 DNA: TGTGCCAGCAGTGAAGGTCCGTATGGCTACACCTTC.